The 13 T cell receptor beta chains below all came from one sample that was sequenced in a study of Ad26.COV2.S vaccination and SARS-CoV-2 variants. Assay: immunoSEQ multiplex PCR; the TCRdb copy retains only in-frame clones and omits some. The sample lists around 370,000 clones; about 91% were seen once. The sequences come from peripheral blood, collected after recovery from COVID-19. The receptor source for this set is a human donor who had recovered from COVID-19.

This chain connects TRBV27 to TRBJ1-5; weak D call: TRBD1 (6 bases). The length of the CDR3 is 15 residues. In germline, CDR1 is MNHEY, CDR2 SMNVEV (reference sequence). The ends were cut back, 4 bases at V and 3 bases at J, with 13 bases in the middle. The chain's CDR3 is CASSSFDRFNQPQHF. The CDR3 DNA reads as TGTGCCAGCAGTTCCTTCGACAGGTTCAATCAGCCCCAGCATTTT.

The chain couples TRBV7-9 to TRBJ2-5; D not certain. CDR1 and CDR2 from the germline V gene are SEHNR and FQNEAQ (reference sequence). The CDR3 is made up of 12 amino acids. The ends were cut back, 1 base at V and 3 bases at J, with 3 bases in the middle. The CDR3 is CASSLGEETQYF. The DNA for the CDR3 is TGTGCCAGCAGCTTAGGGGAAGAGACCCAGTACTTC.

CDR3 region: CASSGPDEKQETQYF. As DNA, the CDR3 is TGTGCCAGCAGTGGCCCCGACGAAAAGCAAGAGACCCAGTACTTC. The chain has TRBV6-4 and TRBJ2-5; D not certain. Between the trimmed V and J ends, which lost 4 bases and 2 bases, there was a span of 14 bases. Germline V gives CDR1 MRHNA, CDR2 SNTAGT. The CDR3 length is 15 residues.

V and J are TRBV6-5 and TRBJ1-2; D is ambiguous. V lost 2 bases and J 3 bases, leaving 7 bases between the germline ends. Germline V gene lookup returns CDR1 MNHEY and CDR2 SVGAGI. The CDR3 has 13 amino acids. The CDR3 sequence: CASSYAGDYGYTF. As DNA, the CDR3 is TGTGCCAGCAGTTACGCAGGTGACTATGGCTACACCTTC.

The chain recombines TRBV5-8 with TRBJ2-7; no definite D call. V was cut by 0 bases and J by 2 bases, with 9 bases left in between. The CDR3 sequence is 14 residues long. CDR1 and CDR2 from the germline V gene are SGHTS and YDEGEE. CDR3 DNA sequence: TGTGCCAGCAGCTTGGCGCTTGGTCCCTACGAGCAGTACTTC. This sequence encodes CASSLALGPYEQYF.

The chain has TRBV2 and TRBJ2-7, with D hard to call. Per the germline V gene, CDR1 is SNHLY and CDR2 is FYNNEI. The CDR3 loop spans 15 amino acids. Trimming stripped 0 bases from V and 1 base from J, with 10 bases between. CDR3 nucleotide sequence: TGTGCCAGCAGTGAAGCACAGCAGACATCCTACGAGCAGTACTTC. Encoded protein: CASSEAQQTSYEQYF.

With regard to this clone: One end of the junction does not line up with germline, which may come from a read error. The chain employs TRBV7-9 and TRBJ1-2, with D perhaps matching TRBD1 (5 bases). CDR1 is SEHNR and CDR2 is FQNEAQ in the germline V gene (reference sequence). This CDR3 spans 12 amino acids. DNA of the CDR3: TGTGCCAGCAGCTTAGGGACAACCCGCCCCTTCTTC. The encoded protein is CASSLGTTRPFF.

This clone was picked up one time. The chain has TRBV6-5 and TRBJ2-7; no firm D call. The CDR3 consists of 13 residues. V was trimmed by 0 bases and J by 2 bases, leaving 5 bases between them. Looked up from germline, CDR1 is MNHEY and CDR2 is SVGAGI. CDR3 sequence reads: CASSYSPTYEQYF. For the CDR3, the DNA is TGTGCCAGCAGTTACTCTCCTACCTACGAGCAGTACTTC.

The chain recombines TRBV10-3 with TRBJ2-7; 9 nucleotides agree with TRBD1. The V segment lost 3 bases and the J segment 3 bases; nucleotides outside the gene matches: 12. Germline-derived CDR1 and CDR2 are ENHRY and SYGVKD. The CDR3 loop spans 17 amino acids. The CDR3 is CAISDRARGQGRYEQYF. CDR3 coding DNA: TGTGCCATCAGTGATCGGGCCCGGGGACAGGGCCGCTACGAGCAGTACTTC.

The chain has TRBV16 and TRBJ2-2; the D call may be TRBD1 or TRBD2 (5 bases each). CDR1 is KGHSY and CDR2 is FQNENV in the germline V gene. The CDR3 is 16 amino acids. V lost 3 bases and J 0 bases, leaving 11 bases between the germline ends. This CDR3 reads CASSQLGRSNTGELFF. The CDR3 bases are TGTGCCAGCAGCCAGTTGGGACGGTCGAACACCGGGGAGCTGTTTTTT. Full variable domain (rest looked up from reference TRBV16 and TRBJ2-2): GEEVAQTPKHLVRGEGQKAKLYCAPIKGHSYVFWYQQVLKNEFKFLISFQNENVFDETGMPKERFSAKCLPNSPCSLEIQATKLEDSAVYFCASSQLGRSNTGELFFGEGSRLTVL.

The chain recombines TRBV27 with TRBJ2-7, with D perhaps TRBD1 (5 bases). The CDR3 is made up of 14 amino acids. V lost 4 bases, J lost 3 bases, and 13 bases lay in between. Germline CDR1 reads MNHEY; CDR2 reads SMNVEV (reference sequence). Written as DNA, the CDR3 is TGTGCCAGCAGTTACCAGGGTGCATTCTACGAGCAGTACTTC. This encodes CASSYQGAFYEQYF.

The chain carries TRBV9 and TRBJ1-6; 7 bases line up with TRBD1. CDR1 SGDLS and CDR2 YYNGEE come from the germline V gene. V trimming: 0 bases; J trimming: 7 bases; junction bases outside the gene matches: 13. This CDR3 contains 18 residues. Here the CDR3 reads CASSVAAARDSVNSPLHF. CDR3 DNA: TGTGCCAGCAGCGTAGCGGCCGCGAGGGACAGCGTAAATTCACCCCTCCACTTT.

V gene TRBV7-2 combines with J gene TRBJ1-1; no definite D call. CDR3 size: 16 residues. V lost 1 base to trimming and J lost 3 bases, with 15 bases between them. Germline values: CDR1 SGHTA, CDR2 FQGNSA. The CDR3 region has the DNA TGTGCCAGCAGCTTAGACACAGCAGCAACGTACACTGAAGCTTTCTTT. It encodes CASSLDTAATYTEAFF.